This is a list of T cell receptor beta chains from one sample in a study of T cell responses to AZD1222 COVID-19 vaccine. Method: immunoSEQ multiplex PCR; TCRdb's copy keeps in-frame clones and lacks some. The sample holds 150,000 to 180,000 clones, 90% seen once. The input for sequencing was peripheral blood, taken 28 days after the second AZD1222 dose. All receptors come from an adult who received the AZD1222 COVID-19 vaccine. Each CDR3 is given with its conserved first and last residue. The D gene is left open where the match is weak. Some rows mark clone size as missing; the rest say once, few, many or name a class of expanded clone.

- TRBJ1-2 TRBD1 TRBV5-1 TGCGCCAGCAGCCCTACCCTGGGGCAGGGGGCGGACTATGGCTACACCTTC CASSPTLGQGADYGYTF
- TRBJ2-7 - TRBV13 TGTGCCAGCAGCTACGGACGGAACTACGAGCAGTACTTC CASSYGRNYEQYF
- TRBJ1-2 TRBD1 TRBV5-6 TGTGCCAGCAGGCCCGACAGGGCCTATGGCTACACCTTC CASRPDRAYGYTF
- TRBJ1-1 - TRBV20-1 TGCAGTGCCAGCAGAGACCTTGAAGCTTTCTTT CSASRDLEAFF
- TRBJ1-4 - TRBV6-2/TRBV6-3 TGTGCCAGCAGCCGGGTTGCAACTAATGAAAAACTGTTTTTT CASSRVATNEKLFF
once TRBJ1-2 TRBD1 TRBV25-1 TGTGCCAGCAGTGATCAGGACAGGGTGGGACGCTACACCTTC CASSDQDRVGRYTF
- TRBJ1-2 - TRBV6-5 TGTGCCAGCAGGGAGAACGAGGCCTATGGCTACACCTTC CASRENEAYGYTF
- TRBJ1-4 - TRBV7-6 TGTGCCAGCAGCTTAGACCCAGGAGGCCAGCTAGACACTAATGAAAAACTGTTTTTT CASSLDPGGQLDTNEKLFF
once TRBJ1-2 TRBD1 TRBV6-1 TGTGCCAGCAGCATCCCGGACAGGGTAGAACATGGCTACACCTTC CASSIPDRVEHGYTF
- TRBJ2-3 - TRBV3-1/TRBV3-2 TGTGCCAGCAGCCAAGGGGTCGCGGGACGCACAGATACGCAGTATTTT CASSQGVAGRTDTQYF
- TRBJ1-2 - TRBV27 TGTGCCAGCAGTTCCAGGGGTCCAGGTGGCTACACCTTC CASSSRGPGGYTF
once TRBJ1-1 TRBD1 TRBV29-1 TGCAGCGTGAGGACAGGGGACACTGAAGCTTTCTTT CSVRTGDTEAFF
- TRBJ2-3 TRBD2 TRBV6-4 TGTGCCAGCAGTGACAGTAGCGGGGGCACAGATACGCAGTATTTT CASSDSSGGTDTQYF
once TRBJ1-1 - TRBV11-3 TGTGCCAGCAGCTTAACCCGGGCAGGAGGATCTGGGGTGAACACTGAAGCTTTCTTT CASSLTRAGGSGVNTEAFF
- TRBJ1-1 - TRBV6-1 TGTGCCAGCAGTGAACTTTTCCGAGAGAACACTGAAGCTTTCTTT CASSELFRENTEAFF
- TRBJ2-1 - TRBV3-1/TRBV3-2 TGTGCCAGCAGCCACCCGACACTAGGGAATGAGCAGTTCTTC CASSHPTLGNEQFF
- TRBJ2-5 - TRBV5-6 TGTGCCAGCAGCTTTTCCTCAGGGTGGGAGACCCAGTACTTC CASSFSSGWETQYF
- TRBJ2-3 - TRBV28 TGTGCCAGCAGTTTATGGGGGGCCTTTGGAGGCGTCCCAGATACGCAGTATTTT CASSLWGAFGGVPDTQYF
- TRBJ2-7 - TRBV13 TGTGCCAGCAGCCTGGGCATGAGGCCCTACGAGCAGTACTTC CASSLGMRPYEQYF
- TRBJ2-2 TRBD2 TRBV9 TGTCCCAGCAGCTCACGGCGGGGGGGCTACACCGGGGAGCTGTTTTTT CPSSSRRGGYTGELFF
- TRBJ1-6 TRBD1 TRBV30 TGTGCCTGGAGTGTACCTCGGGACAGGGCTTCACCCCTCCACTTT CAWSVPRDRASPLHF
- TRBJ2-1 TRBD2 TRBV4-1 TGCGCCAGCAGCCGAGCGGGAGGGCCTAGAAATGAGCAGTTCTTC CASSRAGGPRNEQFF
- TRBJ1-2 TRBD1 TRBV2 TGTGCCAGCAGTGAACAGGGGGCTAACTATGGCTACACCTTC CASSEQGANYGYTF
- TRBJ1-5 - TRBV6-6 TGTGCCAGCAGTTTGAGAATAGCGGATCAGCCCCAGCATTTT CASSLRIADQPQHF